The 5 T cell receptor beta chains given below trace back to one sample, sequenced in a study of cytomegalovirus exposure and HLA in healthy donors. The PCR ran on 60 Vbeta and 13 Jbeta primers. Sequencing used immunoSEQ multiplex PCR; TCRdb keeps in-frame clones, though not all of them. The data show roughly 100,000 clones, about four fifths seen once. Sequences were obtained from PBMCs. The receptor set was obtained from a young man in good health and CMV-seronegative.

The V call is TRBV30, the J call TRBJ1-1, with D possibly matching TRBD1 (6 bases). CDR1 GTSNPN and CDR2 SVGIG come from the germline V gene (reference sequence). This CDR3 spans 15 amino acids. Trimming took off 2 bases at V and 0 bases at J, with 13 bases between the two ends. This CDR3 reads CAWSRGGGMNTEAFF. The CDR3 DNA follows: TGTGCCTGGAGTCGAGGGGGTGGGATGAACACTGAAGCTTTCTTT.

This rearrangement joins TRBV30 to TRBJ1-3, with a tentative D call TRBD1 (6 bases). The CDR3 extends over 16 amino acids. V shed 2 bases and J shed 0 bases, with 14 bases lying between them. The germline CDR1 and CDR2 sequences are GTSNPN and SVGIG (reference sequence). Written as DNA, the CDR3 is TGTGCCTGGAGTAGGGCAGGGGCGAGCTCTGGAAACACCATATATTTT. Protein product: CAWSRAGASSGNTIYF.

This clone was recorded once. The CDR3 here is CASRANYGYTF. DNA for the CDR3: TGTGCCAGCAGGGCAAACTATGGCTACACCTTC. The chain employs TRBV25-1 and TRBJ1-2; D not certain. This CDR3 contains 11 residues. Deletions cut 6 bases from V and 2 bases from J, with 4 bases between. Germline CDR1 and CDR2: MGHDK and SYGVNS.

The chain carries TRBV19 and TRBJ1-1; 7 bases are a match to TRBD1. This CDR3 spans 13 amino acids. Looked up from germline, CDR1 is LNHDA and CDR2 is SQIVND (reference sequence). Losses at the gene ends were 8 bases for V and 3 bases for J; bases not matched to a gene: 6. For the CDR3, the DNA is TGTGCCAGTGGTAATACAGGGGACACTGAAGCTTTCTTT. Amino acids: CASGNTGDTEAFF.

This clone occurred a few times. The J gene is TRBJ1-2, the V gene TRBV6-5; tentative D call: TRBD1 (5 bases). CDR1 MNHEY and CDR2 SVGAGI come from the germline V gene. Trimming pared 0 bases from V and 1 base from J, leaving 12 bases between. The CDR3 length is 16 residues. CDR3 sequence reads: CASSYSQHQGNYGYTF. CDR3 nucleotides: TGTGCCAGCAGTTACTCACAACACCAGGGTAACTATGGCTACACCTTC.